Reported below is one T cell receptor beta chain. These data originate in a study of blood T cell repertoires in COVID-19. Profiling relied on immunoSEQ multiplex PCR, and the TCRdb table lists in-frame clones only, not all of them. The table has 210,000 or so clones, around 91% seen once; the top ten hold around 4.8%. The length of the CDR3 is 16 residues. V was clipped by 2 bases and J by 5 bases; unmatched bases: 8. Germline lookup yields CDR1 SNHLY and CDR2 FYNNEI. The V and J genes are TRBV2 and TRBJ1-2; 10 bases match TRBD1. The clonotype comes from a middle-aged woman with acute or convalescent COVID-19. Sequencing was performed on peripheral blood. Here the CDR3 DNA reads TGTGCCAGCAGTGAAACGTTAGGGACAGGGGCTTATGGCTACACCTTC. Protein sequence: CASSETLGTGAYGYTF.